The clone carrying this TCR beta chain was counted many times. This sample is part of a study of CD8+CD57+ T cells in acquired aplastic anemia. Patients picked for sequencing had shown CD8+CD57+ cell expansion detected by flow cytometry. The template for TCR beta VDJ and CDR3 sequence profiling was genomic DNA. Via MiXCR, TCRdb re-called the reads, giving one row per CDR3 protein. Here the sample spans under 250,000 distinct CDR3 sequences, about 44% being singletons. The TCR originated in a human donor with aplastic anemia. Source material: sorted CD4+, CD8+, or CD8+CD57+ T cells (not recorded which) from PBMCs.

This CDR3 reads CASTQGSYNEQFF. Written as DNA, the CDR3 is TGTGCCAGCACCCAGGGCTCCTACAATGAGCAGTTCTTC. The chain employs TRBV12-3 or TRBV12-4 and TRBJ2-1; maybe TRBD1 (5 bases). This CDR3 comprises 13 residues. Trimming shortened V by 7 bases and J by 0 bases, and 7 bases separated the two germline ends.